Following are 17 T cell receptor beta chains from one sample sequenced in a study of OX40 agonist ivuxolimab in advanced cancers. The method was immunoSEQ multiplex PCR; TCRdb's version includes in-frame clones alone and lacks a portion of them. The table records about 88,000 clones, roughly 85% of them present only once. The source was CD4+ or CD8+ T cells sorted from blood, collected in a trial of the OX40 agonist ivuxolimab. The receptors stem from an adult with an advanced solid tumor such as melanoma, head and neck, liver or kidney cancer.

The V and J genes are TRBV29-1 and TRBJ2-7; D possibly corresponds to TRBD2 (6 bases). The CDR3 spans 12 residues. Germline loops: CDR1 SQVTM, CDR2 ANQGSEA. The germline V and J ends were trimmed by 0 bases and 6 bases, with 9 bases remaining between them. This CDR3 is CSVEDGRIEQYF. The CDR3 DNA follows: TGCAGCGTTGAAGATGGGAGGATCGAGCAGTACTTC.

The chain combines TRBV4-3 with TRBJ2-1, with D unclear. V lost 0 bases and J lost 6, with 15 bases in between. This CDR3 contains 16 residues. CDR1 is LGHNA and CDR2 is YSLEER in the germline V gene. The CDR3 loop reads CASSQEASSVLNEQFF. The CDR3 DNA reads TGCGCCAGCAGCCAAGAGGCATCCAGTGTCCTCAATGAGCAGTTCTTC.

V and J are TRBV2 and TRBJ2-5; possibly TRBD2 for D (5 bases). Per germline, CDR1 SNHLY and CDR2 FYNNEI. The CDR3 covers 11 residues. The V gene lost 7 bases and the J gene lost 7 bases, with 10 bases spanning the gap. The CDR3 spells CASNRRATQYF. The CDR3 DNA follows: TGTGCCAGCAACCGGCGGGCGACCCAGTACTTC.

This chain links TRBV27 with TRBJ2-2, with D tentatively TRBD1 (5 bases). The CDR3 is 14 residues long. The germline V gene encodes CDR1 MNHEY and CDR2 SMNVEV (reference sequence). Trimming removed 6 bases from V and 7 bases from J, with 15 bases in between. The chain's CDR3 is CASSLRARVGELFF. The CDR3 DNA reads TGTGCCAGCAGCCTTAGGGCCAGGGTCGGGGAGCTGTTTTTT.

The gene calls are TRBV5-1 and TRBJ2-1; D is undetermined. Trimming took 4 bases from V and 5 from J, leaving 7 bases between them. Germline V gives CDR1 SGHRS, CDR2 YFSETQ. The CDR3 length is 12 residues. CDR3 sequence: CASSVNHNEQFF. CDR3 nucleotide sequence: TGCGCCAGCAGCGTGAACCACAATGAGCAGTTCTTC.

The gene calls are TRBV19 and TRBJ1-1; tentatively, D is TRBD1 (6 bases). The germline V gene has CDR1 LNHDA and CDR2 SQIVND (reference sequence). V lost 3 bases, J lost 4 bases, and 12 bases lay in between. This CDR3 region has 14 residues. CDR3: CASSIGRGGTEAFF. The CDR3 region has the DNA TGTGCCAGTAGTATCGGCCGAGGGGGCACTGAAGCTTTCTTT.

This chain links TRBV6-5 with TRBJ2-1, with 7 bases aligning to TRBD2. Losses at the gene ends were 8 bases for V and 4 bases for J; bases not matched to a gene: 11. The CDR3 sequence is 15 residues long. Germline CDR1 reads MNHEY; CDR2 reads SVGAGI. This CDR3 reads CASPGGAGIYNEQFF. CDR3 DNA: TGTGCCAGCCCCGGGGGAGCGGGGATTTACAATGAGCAGTTCTTC.

The V gene is TRBV2, the J gene TRBJ2-7; 8 positions agree with TRBD1. CDR1 SNHLY and CDR2 FYNNEI come from the germline V gene. The ends lost 4 bases at V and 5 bases at J; junction bases unmatched: 7. The CDR3 loop spans 14 amino acids. CDR3 sequence: CASSGQGIGNEQYF. The DNA for the CDR3 is TGTGCCAGCAGTGGACAGGGGATAGGGAACGAGCAGTACTTC.

V gene TRBV19 combines with J gene TRBJ2-1; unclear D gene. V was shortened by 3 bases and J by 0 bases, with 15 bases between the two germline ends. This CDR3 comprises 17 residues. The germline CDR1 and CDR2 sequences are LNHDA and SQIVND (reference sequence). CDR3 nucleotides: TGTGCCAGTAGTATGATACGGCCCCCGAGCTCCTACAATGAGCAGTTCTTC. It translates to CASSMIRPPSSYNEQFF.

In this sample, this clone turned up once. The rearrangement joins TRBV6-5 to TRBJ1-1; D is ambiguous. The CDR3 is 13 residues long. The germline gives CDR1 MNHEY, CDR2 SVGAGI. V lost 10 bases and J lost 0, with 12 bases in between. In DNA form, the CDR3 reads TGTGCCACTCAGGCGCCTTTGAACACTGAAGCTTTCTTT. Translated, it gives CATQAPLNTEAFF.

The J gene is TRBJ1-4, the V gene TRBV6-5; no clear D gene. CDR3 length: 13 residues. CDR1 MNHEY and CDR2 SVGAGI come from the germline V gene. V was trimmed by 7 bases and J by 3 bases, leaving 9 bases between them. CDR3 bases: TGTGCCAGCATCGACAACTCTAATGAAAAACTGTTTTTT. Translation: CASIDNSNEKLFF.

The chain is built from TRBV19 and TRBJ2-1; D may be TRBD1 or TRBD2 (5 bases each). This CDR3 has 15 residues. The V and J ends lost 3 bases and 2 bases respectively, with 11 bases between them. Germline V lookup: CDR1 LNHDA, CDR2 SQIVND (reference sequence). The CDR3 sequence: CASSMEAGTYNEQFF. In DNA, the CDR3 is TGTGCCAGTAGTATGGAGGCAGGGACCTACAATGAGCAGTTCTTC.

The V call is TRBV30, the J call TRBJ2-7; TRBD2 matches at 11 bases. Germline lookup yields CDR1 GTSNPN and CDR2 SVGIG (reference sequence). The CDR3 length is 13 residues. V trimming: 5 bases; J trimming: 9 bases; junction bases outside the gene matches: 9. The CDR3 is CAWELAGGSVQYF. As DNA, the CDR3 is TGTGCCTGGGAATTAGCGGGAGGGAGCGTGCAGTACTTC.

J is TRBJ2-5 and V is TRBV5-6; D possibly corresponds to TRBD2 (6 bases). V lost 7 bases, J lost 2 bases, and 15 bases lay in between. Germline values: CDR1 SGHDT, CDR2 YYEEEE. The CDR3 totals 14 residues. CDR3 in DNA: TGTGCCAGCTTCCCCCGTGGGGGGCAAGAGACCCAGTACTTC. As protein: CASFPRGGQETQYF.

The genes are TRBV28 and TRBJ1-2, with D possibly being TRBD1 (6 bases). Trimming left V 9 bases short and J 8 bases short, with 22 bases between. CDR3 size: 14 residues. Germline-derived CDR1 and CDR2 are MDHEN and SYDVKM. CDR3 DNA: TGTGCCAGTCGGGGGTCGGGGGGCGTCCAAGGCTACACCTTC. Protein: CASRGSGGVQGYTF.

The chain joins TRBV9 to TRBJ2-1, with D maybe TRBD1 (5 bases). The CDR3 is made up of 15 amino acids. Germline V lookup: CDR1 SGDLS, CDR2 YYNGEE. Trimming removed 0 bases from V and 0 bases from J, with 7 bases in between. Here the CDR3 reads CASSVGDSSYNEQFF. In DNA, the CDR3 is TGTGCCAGCAGCGTAGGTGACAGCTCCTACAATGAGCAGTTCTTC.

The chain carries TRBV28 and TRBJ2-7; TRBD2 is a possible D gene (7 bases). The CDR3 is made up of 15 amino acids. Germline values: CDR1 MDHEN, CDR2 SYDVKM. Trimming pared 2 bases from V and 1 base from J, leaving 12 bases between. The CDR3 DNA is TGTGCCAGCAGTTTAGGGGGGGCTCAATCCTACGAGCAGTACTTC. This encodes CASSLGGAQSYEQYF. The variable domain in full, completed from reference TRBV28 and TRBJ2-7, reads DVKVTQSSRYLVKRTGEKVFLECVQDMDHENMFWYRQDPGLGLRLIYFSYDVKMKEKGDIPEGYSVSREKKERFSLILESASTNQTSMYLCASSLGGAQSYEQYFGPGTRLTVT.